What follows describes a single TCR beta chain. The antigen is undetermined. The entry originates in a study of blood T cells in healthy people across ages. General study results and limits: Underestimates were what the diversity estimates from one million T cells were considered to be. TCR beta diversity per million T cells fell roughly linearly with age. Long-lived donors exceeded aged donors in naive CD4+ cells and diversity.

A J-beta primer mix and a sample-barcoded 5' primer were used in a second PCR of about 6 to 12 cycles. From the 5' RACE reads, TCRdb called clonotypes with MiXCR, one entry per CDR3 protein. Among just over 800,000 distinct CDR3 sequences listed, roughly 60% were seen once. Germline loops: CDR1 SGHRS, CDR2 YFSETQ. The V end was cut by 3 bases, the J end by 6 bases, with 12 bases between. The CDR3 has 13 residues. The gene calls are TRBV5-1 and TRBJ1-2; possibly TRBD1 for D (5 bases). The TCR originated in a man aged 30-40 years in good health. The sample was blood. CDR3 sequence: CASSSSPGDGYTF. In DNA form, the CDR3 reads TGCGCCAGCAGCTCATCCCCGGGGGATGGCTACACCTTC.